The TCR beta chain described here comes from a study of cytomegalovirus exposure and HLA in healthy donors (dated by TCRdb to 2017 to 2019). Regarding the research as a whole: According to an earlier analysis of a few hundred of the donors, 200 million or so T cells yielded over 100 million unique TCR beta sequences and around 300 Gb of sequence data. An earlier analysis of fewer than 700 of the donors applied high-throughput TCR beta sequencing to assess whether each TCR beta V gene segment acted as functional or pseudogenic. All discovery cohort repertoires had been generated using a single sequencing platform. To predict cytomegalovirus infection status, the study combined high-throughput TCR immunosequencing, statistical association of individual TCRs with disease status, and machine learning. Of the roughly 390 genotyped donors, 65% to 90% fell in the genetic ancestry cluster associated with self-reported Caucasian donors. Rather than drawing on any new phenotypic data, the later analysis identified candidate immune exposures from TCR beta sequences and the way those sequences occurred across donors. Alongside the repertoire data, information on donor age, sex, ethnicity and CMV serostatus was compiled. Both class I and class II loci were covered by HLA typing, at four-digit resolution. A later genetic analysis used genome-wide SNP genotypes for about 65% of the 666 donors, treating that subset as a discovery cohort. The aim of the study was to test whether cataloging public T cell receptors could identify signatures of past pathogen exposure. Besides the first cohort of roughly 700 subjects, a separate validation cohort made up of around 120 different subjects was used. Approximately 330 gigabases of sequencing data and around 80 million unique TCR sequences made up an early release that covered fewer than 650 HLA-typed donors. Typing coverage varied by locus: roughly 629-630 donors for A, B, C, DRB1 and DQB1; more than 500 for DQA1; 600 to 610 for DPA1; fewer than 480 for DPB1. To study patterns of TCR occurrence, a later analysis re-analyzed previously published TCR beta repertoires from around 670 donors and added high-resolution HLA genotyping. Among some 410 genotyped donors of the cohort, an average of approximately 250,000 unique TCR beta nucleotide sequences were sequenced per donor, around 18% of them non-productive. Because of strong linkage in the cohort, roughly five DR-DQ haplotypes were treated as single units for association and clustering. The T cell repertoires of 666 subjects were profiled by immunosequencing and related to cytomegalovirus serostatus.

What the authors observed across the whole study: Because counts were too low, 15 to 20 rarely observed V segments, including chromosome 9 orphons, were excluded from the earlier analysis of about 500 of the donors. The only immune exposure information available for the cohort was CMV serostatus. A later genetic analysis associated a missense DCLRE1C variant with V-gene and J-gene trimming of TCR beta chains, and an independent cohort replicated the association. In a later analysis, around 15,000 TCR beta sequences were associated with specific HLA alleles at a false discovery rate of 0.05. Most TCR sequences were observed very rarely across donors, whereas some public TCRs were present in many individuals. In this cohort, only TCR beta chains were sequenced, and detectable features were limited by the absence of alpha or paired-chain data. A further reported finding was that TCR beta sequences accurately predicted the HLA-A and HLA-B alleles for most subjects in the first cohort. According to a later genetic analysis, donors in an Asian-associated ancestry cluster had fewer N-insertions in productive TCRs than the approximately 630-donor mean. A few of the identified cytomegalovirus-associated TCR beta chains were confirmed in vitro to be specific for cytomegalovirus antigens. Linkage disequilibrium might explain the correlated functional status among segregating V segments, but an unknown experimental factor could not be excluded. Some IMGT-functional V segments, including TRBV6-2 and TRBV6-3, could not be told apart with the 87-base-pair reads, so those segments were excluded. According to a later analysis, most CMV-associated TCR beta chains appeared to be HLA-restricted, and the HLA associations seemed to be driven largely by CMV exposure. The classifier was reported to diagnose cytomegalovirus status with high specificity and sensitivity in both the original and validation cohorts. The study listed 150 to 200 TCR beta chains as associated with cytomegalovirus. Because HLA typing was missing for some donors at each locus, association tests included only the typed subset. The presence/absence analyses assumed that sequencing depth was roughly uniform across donors, and that assumption may not be true. Compared with equally common non-associated chains, HLA-associated TCR beta chains in a later analysis were more clonally expanded and had lower generation probabilities. The sequencing pipeline was judged likely to have produced a cluster of highly shared sequence variants as a technical artifact. A later analysis reported that several top co-occurrence clusters appeared linked to parvovirus B19, influenza, CMV and Epstein-Barr virus. A later analysis found that TCR association rates varied across HLA loci, with DRB1 alleles showing the most associated TCRs and HLA-C alleles the fewest. An earlier analysis of around 540 of the donors showed that most TCR beta V segments appeared in productive rearrangements either about 87% or about 30% of the time, which broadly matched IMGT annotations. Assigning TCR associations to individual alleles was difficult when HLA alleles, especially DR and DQ, strongly co-occurred. According to the authors, the approach could potentially be generalized to other disease states and immunological phenotypes.

The trim is 4 bases for V and 3 bases for J, with a gap of 13 bases between the germline ends. CDR1 SGDLS and CDR2 YYNGEE are derived from the germline V gene. The CDR3, cysteine through phenylalanine, is 14 amino acids long. Solely the CDR3 DNA is kept, with 42 bases framed from the first base. The library was made by the immunoSEQ multiplex PCR assay. For the multiplex PCR, a mixture combining 60 forward primers for TCR Vbeta segments and 13 reverse primers for TCR Jbeta segments was used. Amplification of the CDR3 region of rearranged TCR beta genes was performed with a multiplex PCR assay on genomic DNA. Amplified TCR beta libraries were sequenced as 87-base-pair reads on the Illumina HiSeq System. On the study's bioinformatics: In a later analysis, tens of millions of unique TCR beta chains were counted across the 500 to 850 repertoires, and roughly 10 million of these chains were shared by at least two donors. Raw reads were error-corrected and collapsed into unique sequences with a nearest-neighbor algorithm that merged closely related sequences to remove PCR and sequencing errors. To assign V, D and J gene segments, CDR3 sequences were aligned to IMGT reference sequences. For a sequence to be retained, at least a six-nucleotide match to both a V gene segment and a J gene segment was required. Rearrangements were classified as productive when the CDR3 lacked stop codons and remained in frame with V and J, and all other rearrangements were classified as non-productive. CDR3 was defined by IMGT convention, running from the second conserved V-encoded cysteine to the conserved J-encoded phenylalanine. The earlier analysis of about 590 of the donors excluded sequences that lacked an unambiguous match to a single V gene segment. An earlier analysis of a few hundred of the donors classified V segments as functional when productive rearrangements were above 56.7% and as segregating when the standard deviation between donors was above 5%. A statistical classification framework was built to diagnose cytomegalovirus status from the catalog of TCR beta chain sequences. In a later analysis, V and J genes were assigned by comparing TCR nucleotide sequences against IMGT/GENE-DB human TR gene sequences. A later analysis assigned CDR3 sequences and most-parsimonious VDJ recombination scenarios with the TCRdist pipeline. In a later analysis, each TCR beta chain was defined by its CDR3 amino acid sequence together with its V-gene family, and reads lacking a unique V-gene family were excluded. In a later analysis, around 650 highly shared, low-generation-probability nucleotide sequences were removed to address suspected cross-contamination and a sequencing artifact. For each public chain, a later analysis derived a clonal expansion index from normalized ranks of inferred template counts within each repertoire. A later analysis computed generation probabilities with a VDJ recombination model fitted to out-of-frame rearrangements, and checked the results against IGoR. In a later analysis, TCR-TCR, TCR-HLA and TCR-CMV co-occurrence was scored with hypergeometric tests, and a repertoire-size bias correction was applied to TCR pairs. To estimate false discovery rates, a later analysis permuted the HLA or CMV assignments 20 times. In a later analysis, co-occurring TCRs were grouped using DBSCAN, and TCRdist sequence similarity was added for clustering within HLA-allele-positive subsets. For co-occurrence clustering, repertoires with fewer than 30,000 or more than 120,000 public chains were excluded, along with five repertoires with anomalous nucleotide sharing. The clones in this table, taken by TCRdb from immuneACCESS, are in-frame only. Not every clone is retained; where verified, under half of the shortfall comes from an unresolved V gene, and the cause of the rest is unknown. Clone size and the V and J calls come from that table; the DNA yielded D and trimming. For this sample there are about 170,000 clones; around 84% appear just once. The ten largest clones represent 1% of the sample.

This clone was counted a few times. It lacks a known antigen. No quality values exist for individual bases; no much larger clone is one base distant. The cohort comprised 710 or so healthy bone marrow donors. At the time of sampling, every cohort member was nominally healthy, though immune exposures that went unrecorded were likely present. The donor tested CMV seronegative and was one of the 352 seronegative cohort members. Each donor provided a peripheral blood sample, and peripheral blood mononuclear cells were used for TCR beta sequencing. Genomic DNA extraction from the blood cell samples was performed with the Qiagen DNeasy Blood Extraction Kit.

The sequence joins TRBV9 to TRBJ1-2; TRBD1 could be the D gene, as 6 bases match. The TCR comes from a boy aged 2 to 10 in good health and CMV-seronegative. Sequenced input: PBMCs. The nucleotides are TGTGCCAGCAGCATCGGAGGGGGGGACTATGGCTACACCTTC. It specifies CASSIGGGDYGYTF.